The present T cell receptor (beta chain) was sequenced within a study of blood T cell dynamics during melanoma immunotherapy. General study findings and limits: Disease-control patients' PBMC repertoires became either more clonal or more diverse at W3.

Stated time point: pre-treatment baseline. Apart from two fast progressors, RECIST 1.1 response was judged 12 weeks post-infusion. Points on this clone: Its target is not known.

The V gene's germline CDR1 is KGHSH and CDR2 LQKENI. The CDR3 totals 16 residues. V shed 4 bases and J 0 bases; nucleotides not matched to a gene: 8. Only in-frame clones appear in the TCRdb table, and some are missing; sequencing was by immunoSEQ multiplex PCR. The top ten clones hold about 1.2% of a sample with tens of thousands of clones, around 92% of them seen once. The source of this sequence is a human donor with melanoma. The rearrangement uses TRBV18 and TRBJ1-2; 7 nucleotides align to TRBD1. The sequencing used blood, collected from a patient treated with checkpoint blockade. In DNA form, the CDR3 reads TGTGCCAGCTCACAGGGACAGTCTTTAGCTAACTATGGCTACACCTTC. Translating it yields CASSQGQSLANYGYTF.